One and the same sample provided the 5 T cell receptor beta chains below, sequenced in a study of blood T cell repertoires in COVID-19. The table came from immunoSEQ multiplex PCR; TCRdb's copy has only in-frame clones and leaves some out. The sample has approximately 97,000 clones; 84% are singletons. The source material was peripheral blood. All receptors derive from a middle-aged man with active or convalescent COVID-19.

The chain joins TRBV12-3 or TRBV12-4 to TRBJ2-1; no clear D gene. Deletions cut 4 bases from V and 7 bases from J, with 11 bases between. CDR3 length: 13 amino acids. The DNA of the CDR3 is TGTGCCAGCAGTTCCTTAGTCGTTAATGAGCAGTTCTTC. As protein: CASSSLVVNEQFF.

The gene calls are TRBV5-1 and TRBJ1-2; TRBD1 matches 9 bases. The V gene's germline CDR1 is SGHRS and CDR2 YFSETQ. V gave up 0 bases and J gave up 0 bases; unmatched junction bases: 0. CDR3 size: 15 residues. This CDR3 reads CASSLGTGANYGYTF. CDR3 sequence (DNA): TGCGCCAGCAGCTTGGGGACAGGGGCTAACTATGGCTACACCTTC.

The chain combines TRBV29-1 with TRBJ1-1, with D possibly matching TRBD1 (6 bases). Trimming took off 6 bases at V and 6 bases at J, with 11 bases between the two ends. CDR1 is SQVTM, CDR2 ANQGSEA, per germline. The CDR3 covers 11 residues. The CDR3 region has the DNA TGCAGCGTCGACAGGAAAGCTGAAGCTTTCTTT. Translating gives CSVDRKAEAFF.

As DNA, the CDR3 is TGTGCCAGCGAGAGGACAGGGAGGTACGAGCAGTACTTC. This encodes CASERTGRYEQYF. V and J are TRBV6-5 and TRBJ2-7; 8 nucleotides align to TRBD1. This CDR3 has 13 residues. The germline CDR1 and CDR2 sequences are MNHEY and SVGAGI. V dropped 8 bases and J dropped 4; count of bases not matched to a gene: 7.

V usage is TRBV7-3 and J usage is TRBJ1-6; D ambiguous. Germline V lookup: CDR1 SGHTA, CDR2 FQGTGA. The CDR3 sequence is 14 residues long. Trimming pared 0 bases from V and 10 bases from J, leaving 10 bases between. The CDR3 protein is CASSLTTGNSPLHF. DNA for the CDR3: TGTGCCAGCAGCTTAACTACGGGTAACTCACCCCTCCACTTT.